Shown below are 22 T cell receptor beta chains from a single sample sequenced in a study of siplizumab effects on memory and regulatory T cells. Only in-frame clones appear in the TCRdb table, and some are missing; sequencing was by immunoSEQ multiplex PCR. The sample shows roughly 60,000 clones, just over 95% of them seen only once. The sample comprised naive CD8+ T cells sorted from blood. These receptors originate from a human donor in good health.

V usage is TRBV19 and J usage is TRBJ2-3, with no clear D. Germline CDR1 LNHDA, CDR2 SQIVND (reference sequence). The CDR3 sequence is 14 residues long. V was pared by 3 bases and J by 2 bases, with 9 bases between. The CDR3 loop is CASSIGRTTDTQYF. CDR3 nucleotides: TGTGCCAGTAGTATTGGTCGTACCACAGATACGCAGTATTTT.

The J gene is TRBJ2-6, the V gene TRBV9, with 9 nucleotides matching TRBD1. The germline V gene has CDR1 SGDLS and CDR2 YYNGEE. V was pared by 4 bases and J by 2 bases, with 7 bases of the junction left unmatched. This CDR3 contains 17 residues. CDR3 coding DNA: TGTGCCAGCAGCTCACCGGGACAGGGCACTGGGGCCAACGTCCTGACTTTC. Protein sequence: CASSSPGQGTGANVLTF.

V and J are TRBV6-5 and TRBJ2-2; 7 bases match TRBD2. CDR3 size: 15 residues. CDR1 and CDR2 (germline): MNHEY, SVGAGI. Germline trimming cut 3 bases from V and 1 base from J; bases unmatched to any gene: 2. In DNA, the CDR3 is TGTGCCAGCAGTTATGGCGGGGGGAACACCGGGGAGCTGTTTTTT. This codes for CASSYGGGNTGELFF.

The chain is built from TRBV29-1 and TRBJ1-2, with 7 bases identical to TRBD1. CDR1 is SQVTM, CDR2 ANQGSEA, per germline. Trimming cost V 4 bases and J 5 bases; bases outside gene matches: 4. The CDR3 extends over 12 amino acids. For the CDR3, the DNA is TGCAGCGTTGTAGGGACAGTTTATGGCTACACCTTC. It specifies CSVVGTVYGYTF.

The rearrangement links TRBV30 to TRBJ1-1; no reliable D call. CDR3 length: 13 residues. Trimming removed 8 bases from V and 0 bases from J, with 13 bases in between. The germline V gene has CDR1 GTSNPN and CDR2 SVGIG (reference sequence). CDR3 DNA sequence: TGTGCCGTGAAAAATGGGATGAACACTGAAGCTTTCTTT. Encoded protein: CAVKNGMNTEAFF.

The chain uses TRBV6-5 and TRBJ1-6; D possibly corresponds to TRBD1 (5 bases). The CDR3 is 14 residues long. Trimming took off 5 bases at V and 8 bases at J, with 13 bases between the two ends. CDR1 and CDR2 (germline): MNHEY, SVGAGI. The CDR3 DNA is TGTGCCAGCAGTGACAACCGGGACTATTCACCCCTCCACTTT. Translation: CASSDNRDYSPLHF.

CDR3 sequence reads: CASSLSGEGETQYF. The CDR3 bases are TGTGCCAGCAGCTTATCTGGGGAGGGGGAGACCCAGTACTTC. J is TRBJ2-5 and V is TRBV7-6, with 7 bases fitting TRBD2. V was pared by 2 bases and J by 5 bases, with 5 bases of the junction left unmatched. The CDR3 length is 14 residues. Per germline, CDR1 SGHVS and CDR2 FNYEAQ.

The chain uses TRBV30 and TRBJ2-3; a weak D match, TRBD1 (6 bases). Germline V CDR1 and CDR2: GTSNPN, SVGIG (reference sequence). This CDR3 has 13 amino acids. The V and J ends lost 4 bases and 2 bases respectively, with 10 bases between them. CDR3 in amino acids: CAWTGENTDTQYF. CDR3 nucleotide sequence: TGTGCCTGGACAGGGGAGAACACAGATACGCAGTATTTT. The complete variable domain, with remaining parts taken from reference TRBV30 and TRBJ2-3, reads SQTIHQWPATLVQPVGSPLSLECTVEGTSNPNLYWYRQAAGRGLQLLFYSVGIGQISSEVPQNLSASRPQDRQFILSSKKLLLSDSGFYLCAWTGENTDTQYFGPGTRLTVL.

The rearrangement joins TRBV11-3 to TRBJ2-1; tentatively, D is TRBD1 or TRBD2 (5 bases each). Germline values: CDR1 SGHNT, CDR2 YENEEA. Trimming left V 5 bases short and J 2 bases short, with 13 bases between. This CDR3 region has 15 residues. The CDR3 coding sequence is TGTGCCAGCAGCCTAACCGGGACCACCTACAATGAGCAGTTCTTC. Its protein product is CASSLTGTTYNEQFF.

This rearrangement joins TRBV6-5 to TRBJ1-4; D not certain. The CDR3 covers 15 residues. Trimming took off 0 bases at V and 7 bases at J, with 12 bases between the two ends. Germline CDR1 is MNHEY and CDR2 is SVGAGI. CDR3 residues: CASSYSGARTEKLFF. DNA for the CDR3: TGTGCCAGCAGTTACTCTGGAGCCAGGACTGAAAAACTGTTTTTT.

This clone was detected only once. The chain employs TRBV6-6 and TRBJ2-7; possible D gene TRBD1, 6 bases. With 0 bases removed from V and 4 bases from J, the gap between germline ends came to 16 bases. The CDR3 is 16 amino acids. Germline CDR1 is MNHNY and CDR2 is SVGAGI (reference sequence). The CDR3 region has the DNA TGTGCCAGCAGTTACTCGGCAACAGGGTTCCCGTACGAGCAGTACTTC. It translates to CASSYSATGFPYEQYF.

V and J are TRBV4-1 and TRBJ2-7, with D perhaps matching TRBD2 (6 bases). The germline V and J ends were trimmed by 3 bases and 2 bases, with 17 bases remaining between them. This CDR3 is built from 16 residues. CDR1 is MGHRA, CDR2 YSYEKL, per germline. CDR3 nucleotides: TGCGCCAGCAGCCACCCTAACTCGGGGGAGACCTACGAGCAGTACTTC. Amino acid sequence: CASSHPNSGETYEQYF.

The rearrangement joins TRBV5-6 to TRBJ2-3; D is ambiguous. The CDR3 length is 13 residues. Trimming took 1 base from V and 6 from J, leaving 9 bases between them. Looked up from germline, CDR1 is SGHDT and CDR2 is YYEEEE. CDR3 residues: CASSLYVSDTQYF. The CDR3 DNA is TGTGCCAGCAGCTTGTACGTATCGGATACGCAGTATTTT.

V and J are TRBV9 and TRBJ1-6, with a weak D call TRBD1 (5 bases). This CDR3 has 17 residues. The V end was cut by 0 bases, the J end by 0 bases, with 10 bases between. Germline V gene data show CDR1 as SGDLS and CDR2 as YYNGEE. The CDR3 loop is CASSVGGRGSYNSPLHF. The DNA for the CDR3 is TGTGCCAGCAGCGTAGGAGGGAGGGGCTCCTATAATTCACCCCTCCACTTT.

The chain uses TRBV6-6 and TRBJ2-7, with D possibly matching TRBD1 (6 bases). The CDR3 is made up of 14 amino acids. Germline CDR1 reads MNHNY; CDR2 reads SVGAGI (reference sequence). V lost 8 bases and J lost 3, with 17 bases in between. The DNA of the CDR3 is TGTGCCAGCGGGGGCTCGGACCCTCTCTACGAGCAGTACTTC. Its translation is CASGGSDPLYEQYF.

This chain joins TRBV6-5 and TRBJ1-2; D gene unclear. In germline, CDR1 is MNHEY, CDR2 SVGAGI. The CDR3 extends over 13 amino acids. The V gene lost 0 bases and the J gene lost 7 bases, with 9 bases spanning the gap. The CDR3 bases are TGTGCCAGCAGTTACTCCCCCGGGAGTGGCTACACCTTC. This codes for CASSYSPGSGYTF.

The chain combines TRBV7-9 with TRBJ1-2; D call uncertain. In germline, CDR1 is SEHNR, CDR2 FQNEAQ (reference sequence). The CDR3 has 13 residues. The V gene lost 11 bases and the J gene lost 4 bases, with 17 bases spanning the gap. CDR3 amino acids: CAASGGSLYGYTF. In nucleotides, the CDR3 is TGTGCCGCGTCGGGCGGATCCCTCTATGGCTACACCTTC.

The genes are TRBV7-2 and TRBJ2-2; the D gene is possibly TRBD1 (5 bases). The CDR3 spans 15 residues. Trimming pared 5 bases from V and 3 bases from J, leaving 13 bases between. Germline V gene sequence: CDR1 SGHTA, CDR2 FQGNSA. The chain's CDR3 is CASSPQTAYTGELFF. Here the CDR3 DNA reads TGTGCCAGCAGCCCCCAGACAGCCTACACCGGGGAGCTGTTTTTT.

The chain recombines TRBV5-1 with TRBJ2-7; D call uncertain. Trimming cost V 0 bases and J 2 bases, with 6 bases left between them. The CDR3 runs to 13 residues. CDR1 is SGHRS, CDR2 YFSETQ, per germline. CDR3 in DNA: TGCGCCAGCAGCTTGGGTAGGACCTACGAGCAGTACTTC. Translated: CASSLGRTYEQYF.

The V gene is TRBV19, the J gene TRBJ1-4; maybe TRBD1 (6 bases). The CDR3 consists of 16 residues. The germline V gene encodes CDR1 LNHDA and CDR2 SQIVND (reference sequence). V was cut by 5 bases and J by 1 base, with 14 bases left in between. This CDR3 is CASSHIQGLTNEKLFF. The CDR3 DNA reads as TGTGCCAGTAGTCATATACAGGGCCTAACTAATGAAAAACTGTTTTTT.

CDR3 sequence (DNA): TGTGCCAGCAGCTTAGGGCCGGGACAGGGACCCTACGAGCAGTACTTC. Its protein is CASSLGPGQGPYEQYF. The chain carries TRBV5-6 and TRBJ2-7; 9 positions agree with TRBD1. The CDR3 spans 16 residues. Germline V lookup: CDR1 SGHDT, CDR2 YYEEEE. The V segment lost 2 bases and the J segment 2 bases; nucleotides outside the gene matches: 8.

The rearrangement uses TRBV5-6 and TRBJ2-7; a possible D gene is TRBD2 (6 bases). Trimming removed 2 bases from V and 2 bases from J, with 8 bases in between. CDR3 size: 13 residues. Germline V CDR1 and CDR2: SGHDT, YYEEEE. CDR3 region: CASSFAGTYEQYF. The CDR3 region has the DNA TGTGCCAGCAGCTTCGCGGGGACCTACGAGCAGTACTTC.